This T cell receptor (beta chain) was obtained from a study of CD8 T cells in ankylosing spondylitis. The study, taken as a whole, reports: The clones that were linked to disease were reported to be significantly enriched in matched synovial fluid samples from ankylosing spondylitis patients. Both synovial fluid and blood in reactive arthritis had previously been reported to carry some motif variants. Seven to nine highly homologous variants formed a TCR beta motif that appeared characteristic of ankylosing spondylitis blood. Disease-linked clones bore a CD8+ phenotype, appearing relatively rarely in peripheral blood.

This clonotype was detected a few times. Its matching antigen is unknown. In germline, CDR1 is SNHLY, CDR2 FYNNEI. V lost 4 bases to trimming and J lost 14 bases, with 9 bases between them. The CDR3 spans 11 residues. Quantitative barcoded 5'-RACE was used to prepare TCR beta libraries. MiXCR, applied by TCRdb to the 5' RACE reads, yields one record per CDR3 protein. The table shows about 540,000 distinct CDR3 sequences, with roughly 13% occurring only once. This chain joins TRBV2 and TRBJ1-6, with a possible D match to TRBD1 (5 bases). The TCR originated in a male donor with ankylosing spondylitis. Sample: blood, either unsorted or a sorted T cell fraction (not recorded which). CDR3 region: CASSGEGALHF. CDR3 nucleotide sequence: TGTGCCAGCAGTGGGGAAGGGGCCCTCCACTTT.